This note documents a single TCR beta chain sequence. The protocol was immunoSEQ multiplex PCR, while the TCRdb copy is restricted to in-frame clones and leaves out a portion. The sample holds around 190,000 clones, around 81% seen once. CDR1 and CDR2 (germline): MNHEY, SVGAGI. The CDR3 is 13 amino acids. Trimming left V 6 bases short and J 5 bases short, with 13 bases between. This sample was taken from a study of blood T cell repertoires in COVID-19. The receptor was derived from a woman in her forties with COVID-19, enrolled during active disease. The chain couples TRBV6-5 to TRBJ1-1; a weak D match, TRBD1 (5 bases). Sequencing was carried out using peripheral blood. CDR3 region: CASRYGGKTEAFF. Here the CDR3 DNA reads TGTGCCAGCAGATATGGGGGGAAGACTGAAGCTTTCTTT.